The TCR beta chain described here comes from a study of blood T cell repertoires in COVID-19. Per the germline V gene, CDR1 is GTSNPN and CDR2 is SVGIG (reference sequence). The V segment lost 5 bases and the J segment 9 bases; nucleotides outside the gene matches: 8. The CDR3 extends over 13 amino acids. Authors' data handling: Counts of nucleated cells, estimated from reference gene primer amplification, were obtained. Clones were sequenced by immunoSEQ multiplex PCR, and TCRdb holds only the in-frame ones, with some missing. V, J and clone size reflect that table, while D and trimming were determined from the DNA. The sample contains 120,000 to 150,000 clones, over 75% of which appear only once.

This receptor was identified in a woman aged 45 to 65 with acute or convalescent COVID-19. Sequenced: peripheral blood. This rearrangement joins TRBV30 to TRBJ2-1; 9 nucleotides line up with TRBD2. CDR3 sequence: CAWGTSFEGEQFF. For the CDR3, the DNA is TGTGCCTGGGGGACTAGCTTTGAAGGTGAGCAGTTCTTC.